What follows describes a single T cell receptor beta chain. This entry belongs to a study of blood T cell repertoires in COVID-19. Study-level information: The United States, Italy and Spain were the sources of the acute and convalescent COVID-19 samples. PBMCs, B-cell-depleted T cells, or T cells provided the cDNA or gDNA that made up the material.

The germline V gene has CDR1 GTSNPN and CDR2 SVGIG (reference sequence). V was pared by 0 bases and J by 0 bases, with 9 bases between. The CDR3 loop spans 14 amino acids. Seattle enrolled patients during active infection and tracked them longitudinally. Original processing methods: By means of reference gene primer amplification, nucleated cell counts were estimated. Method: immunoSEQ multiplex PCR; TCRdb's copy keeps in-frame clones and lacks some. V and J calls and clone size are given by that table; D and trimming were obtained from the DNA. Seen here are about 92,000 clones, 87% observed once, and the top ten hold about 16%.

Material for sequencing was peripheral blood. This sequence joins TRBV30 and TRBJ2-7, with D possibly TRBD1 on 6 matching bases. The clonotype originates from a woman aged 55 to 70 with COVID-19, enrolled during active disease. The CDR3 bases are TGTGCCTGGAGTGTGCAGGGGTTCTCCTACGAGCAGTACTTC. It is translated as CAWSVQGFSYEQYF.